Described below is a single TCR beta chain sequence and its context. Germline V CDR1 and CDR2: SGHNT, YYREEE (reference sequence). J lost 5 bases, V lost 4 bases, and 8 bases had no gene match. The CDR3 is made up of 15 amino acids. TCRdb's copy holds only in-frame clones and misses some; the assay was immunoSEQ multiplex PCR. The table shows just over 350,000 clones, with roughly nine tenths occurring only once. The record originates from a study of Ad26.COV2.S vaccination and SARS-CoV-2 variants. The TCR sequence derives from a human donor who had recovered from COVID-19. V and J are TRBV5-4 and TRBJ1-2; 10 nucleotides agree with TRBD1. The sequenced sample was peripheral blood, obtained after recovery from COVID-19. CDR3 in amino acids: CASSRNRDRGYGYTF. CDR3 DNA sequence: TGTGCCAGCAGCCGGAATCGGGACAGGGGTTATGGCTACACCTTC.